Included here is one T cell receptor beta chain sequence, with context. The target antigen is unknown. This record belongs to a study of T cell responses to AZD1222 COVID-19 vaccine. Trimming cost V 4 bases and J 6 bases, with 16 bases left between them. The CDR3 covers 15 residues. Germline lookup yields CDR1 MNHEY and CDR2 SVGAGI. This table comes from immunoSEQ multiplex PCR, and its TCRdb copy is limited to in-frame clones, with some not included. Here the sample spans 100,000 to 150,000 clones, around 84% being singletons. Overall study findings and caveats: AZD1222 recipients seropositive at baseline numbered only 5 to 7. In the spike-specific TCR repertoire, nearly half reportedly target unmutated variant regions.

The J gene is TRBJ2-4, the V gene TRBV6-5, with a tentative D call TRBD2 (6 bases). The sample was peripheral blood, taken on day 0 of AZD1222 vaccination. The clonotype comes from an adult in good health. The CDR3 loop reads CASSSTLGGGNIQYF. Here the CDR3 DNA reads TGTGCCAGCAGTTCCACCTTGGGGGGAGGAAACATTCAGTACTTC.